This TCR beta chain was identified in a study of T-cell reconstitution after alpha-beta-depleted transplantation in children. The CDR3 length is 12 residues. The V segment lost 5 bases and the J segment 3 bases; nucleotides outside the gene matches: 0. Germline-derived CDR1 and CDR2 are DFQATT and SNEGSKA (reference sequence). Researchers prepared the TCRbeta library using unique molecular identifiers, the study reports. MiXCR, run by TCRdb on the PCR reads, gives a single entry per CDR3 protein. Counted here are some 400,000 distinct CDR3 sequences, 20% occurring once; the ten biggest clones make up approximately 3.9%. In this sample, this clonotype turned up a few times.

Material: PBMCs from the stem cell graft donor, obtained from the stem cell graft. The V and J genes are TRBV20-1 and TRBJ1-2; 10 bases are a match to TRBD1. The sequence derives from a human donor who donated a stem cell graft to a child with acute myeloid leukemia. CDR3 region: CSAGTGDYGYTF. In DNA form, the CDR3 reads TGCAGTGCTGGGACAGGGGACTATGGCTACACCTTC.